Many counts were recorded for the clone carrying this TCR beta chain. Its antigen is as yet unknown. Germline lookup yields CDR1 SGHTA and CDR2 FQGNSA. This CDR3 is built from 15 residues. Trimming pared 1 base from V and 2 bases from J, leaving 11 bases between. This sample is part of a study of T cell repertoires in cytomegalovirus infection. For the study at large: Recently identified HLA-C-restricted CMV epitopes were used, and well-studied HLA-B-restricted CMV epitopes were used as well. Through public TCR beta signatures, both CMV infection and matching HLA type were indicated.

Via MiXCR, TCRdb re-called the reads, giving one row per CDR3 protein. Of just under 500,000 distinct CDR3 sequences listed, about 33% are singletons. Study-wide results and caveats: Cumulative public TCR beta family frequency identified carriers of CMV plus the relevant HLA.

The V call is TRBV7-2, the J call TRBJ2-5; D may be TRBD1 or TRBD2 (5 bases each). This specimen was cultured PBMCs, taken from culture after CMV antigen stimulation. This clonotype was obtained from a human donor in good health (CMV status not recorded). Some clones in this sample may be carry-over from other donors' samples. The CDR3 DNA reads as TGTGCCAGCAGCTTAGAGGCAGGGAGACAAGAGACCCAGTACTTC. Translation gives CASSLEAGRQETQYF.